These 24 T cell receptor beta chains originate from one sample sequenced in a study of shared T cell receptors in the human thymus. TCRdb's table, derived via immunoSEQ multiplex PCR, lists solely in-frame clones and lacks some. Of over 450,000 clones in the sample, around 78% were seen once. The sample was also linked to a second study, of human thymus T cells.

Sequencing used thymocytes. The receptors stem from a boy in the first two years of life with a congenital heart defect.

The chain joins TRBV9 to TRBJ2-5; 8 positions match TRBD2. Germline CDR1 SGDLS, CDR2 YYNGEE. The CDR3 extends over 15 amino acids. V shed 6 bases and J 5 bases; nucleotides not matched to a gene: 12. The CDR3 loop reads CASNRGGGTLETQYF. Here the CDR3 DNA reads TGTGCCAGCAATCGGGGGGGAGGGACCTTGGAGACCCAGTACTTC.

Of note for this clone: Mismatch with germline at one junction end may stem from a read error. This chain connects TRBV5-1 to TRBJ2-5, with D perhaps TRBD1 (6 bases). The germline CDR1 and CDR2 sequences are SGHRS and YFSETQ. The CDR3 consists of 17 residues. Written as DNA, the CDR3 is TGCGCCAGCACCGGGCAGGGGAAGGGGAGCCACCAAGGGACCCAGTACTTC. Protein sequence: CASTGQGKGSHQGTQYF.

The chain has TRBV29-1 and TRBJ2-5; tentative D call: TRBD2 (5 bases). The J call may be mistaken, given a closer DNA end match to TRBJ2-7. Germline V gives CDR1 SQVTM, CDR2 ANQGSEA. The CDR3 extends over 16 amino acids. The CDR3 sequence is CSVQILRGASSYEQYF. The CDR3 nucleotides are TGCAGCGTTCAAATCCTCCGGGGAGCAAGCTCCTACGAGCAGTACTTC.

The chain carries TRBV19 and TRBJ1-1; 7 bases line up with TRBD1. Per germline, CDR1 LNHDA and CDR2 SQIVND (reference sequence). This CDR3 contains 14 residues. Trimming removed 5 bases from V and 1 base from J; junction bases left unmatched: 4. The DNA for the CDR3 is TGTGCCAGTAGTGGGACAGACAAGAACACTGAAGCTTTCTTT. Encoded protein: CASSGTDKNTEAFF. The full variable domain, in which reference TRBV19 and TRBJ1-1 provide the parts outside the CDR3, is DGGITQSPKYLFRKEGQNVTLSCEQNLNHDAMYWYRQDPGQGLRLIYYSQIVNDFQKGDIAEGYSVSREKKESFPLTVTSAQKNPTAFYLCASSGTDKNTEAFFGQGTRLTVV.

V and J are TRBV11-3 and TRBJ2-7; 7 positions match TRBD2. Germline V gene sequence: CDR1 SGHNT, CDR2 YENEEA. There are 16 residues in the CDR3. Trimming cost V 1 base and J 6 bases; bases outside gene matches: 12. CDR3 region: CASSLGPPPGRGEQYF. The CDR3 DNA follows: TGTGCCAGCAGCTTAGGACCCCCCCCTGGGAGGGGCGAGCAGTACTTC.

The chain joins TRBV27 to TRBJ2-7; tentatively, D is TRBD1 (6 bases). Germline V CDR1 and CDR2: MNHEY, SMNVEV (reference sequence). This CDR3 has 19 residues. The V end was cut by 1 base, the J end by 4 bases, with 26 bases between. This CDR3 is CASSLYSPDRREQGYEQYF. In DNA, the CDR3 is TGTGCCAGCAGTTTATATAGTCCGGACAGACGAGAGCAGGGATACGAGCAGTACTTC.

V gene TRBV7-2 combines with J gene TRBJ1-2; a weak D match, TRBD1 (6 bases). The CDR3 is 16 residues long. V was clipped by 2 bases and J by 3 bases, with 16 bases between them. Germline loops: CDR1 SGHTA, CDR2 FQGNSA. The CDR3 bases are TGTGCCAGCAGCTTATATTCGGGGGGGCTAGACTATGGCTACACCTTC. It is translated as CASSLYSGGLDYGYTF.

The chain couples TRBV2 to TRBJ1-4, with D perhaps matching TRBD1 (6 bases). Trimming pared 9 bases from V and 5 bases from J, leaving 13 bases between. Looked up from germline, CDR1 is SNHLY and CDR2 is FYNNEI. This CDR3 is 13 amino acids long. The CDR3 nucleotides are TGTGCCAGGGTGGCAGGGGTAAATGAAAAACTGTTTTTT. Translated, it gives CARVAGVNEKLFF.

The chain has TRBV10-3 and TRBJ2-7; maybe TRBD2 (5 bases). This CDR3 has 17 amino acids. Germline V gene sequence: CDR1 ENHRY, CDR2 SYGVKD. V was pared by 3 bases and J by 5 bases, with 23 bases between. The CDR3 region is CAISELGLKAVYDEQYF. The CDR3 DNA sequence: TGTGCCATCAGTGAACTTGGTCTTAAAGCGGTATACGACGAGCAGTACTTC.

This clone showed up just a few times. The rearrangement links TRBV28 to TRBJ2-7, with 8 bases matching TRBD1. V dropped 6 bases and J dropped 0; count of bases not matched to a gene: 7. Per the germline V gene, CDR1 is MDHEN and CDR2 is SYDVKM. This CDR3 has 15 amino acids. The CDR3: CASSPRQGHSYEQYF. CDR3 sequence (DNA): TGTGCCAGCAGCCCCCGACAGGGGCACTCCTACGAGCAGTACTTC.

The chain couples TRBV23-1 to TRBJ2-1; a possible D gene is TRBD1 (6 bases). TRBV23-1 is filed as an ORF, its function uncertain. This CDR3 has 12 residues. V was pared by 3 bases and J by 10 bases, with 10 bases between. The chain's CDR3 is CASSHGTSEQFF. The CDR3 region has the DNA TGCGCCAGCAGTCACGGGACATCCGAGCAGTTCTTC.

This chain connects TRBV4-3 to TRBJ1-5; D is unclear. V shed 0 bases and J shed 2 bases, with 8 bases lying between them. The CDR3 consists of 15 residues. Germline CDR1 LGHNA, CDR2 YSLEER. The CDR3 sequence is CASSQDWQGNQPQHF. The CDR3 coding sequence is TGCGCCAGCAGCCAAGATTGGCAGGGCAATCAGCCCCAGCATTTT.

The V and J genes are TRBV27 and TRBJ2-7, with D uncertain. The V end was cut by 0 bases, the J end by 1 base, with 19 bases between. The CDR3 runs to 18 residues. Per germline, CDR1 MNHEY and CDR2 SMNVEV (reference sequence). CDR3 amino acids: CASSLSGPAERDSYEQYF. In DNA form, the CDR3 reads TGTGCCAGCAGTTTATCGGGCCCGGCAGAGAGAGATTCCTACGAGCAGTACTTC.

This chain uses TRBV6-5 with TRBJ2-5, with 9 bases identical to TRBD2. This CDR3 contains 15 residues. In germline, CDR1 is MNHEY, CDR2 SVGAGI. After removal of 7 bases from V and 5 bases from J, the junction contained 11 bases not matched to a gene. The CDR3 DNA reads as TGTGCCAGCACCAACATAGCGGGAGTGGATGAGACCCAGTACTTC. Translating gives CASTNIAGVDETQYF.

This rearrangement joins TRBV18 to TRBJ1-2; weak D call: TRBD1 (5 bases). This CDR3 is 16 amino acids long. Trimming removed 3 bases from V and 1 base from J, with 15 bases in between. Germline V gene sequence: CDR1 KGHSH, CDR2 LQKENI. CDR3 DNA sequence: TGTGCCAGCTCACCTTACGACAGCGAGCTTAACTATGGCTACACCTTC. Translating it yields CASSPYDSELNYGYTF.

The chain uses TRBV2 and TRBJ2-5; 8 nucleotides line up with TRBD1. The DNA end lines up better with TRBJ2-7; the J call may be wrong. CDR3 length equals 14 residues. Looked up from germline, CDR1 is SNHLY and CDR2 is FYNNEI. The CDR3 bases are TGTGCCAGCAGTGGGGTAGGACAGGGCTACGAGCAGTACTTC. This translates into CASSGVGQGYEQYF.

The chain recombines TRBV27 with TRBJ2-3; 9 positions agree with TRBD2. CDR1 is MNHEY, CDR2 SMNVEV, per germline (reference sequence). Germline trimming cut 7 bases from V and 0 bases from J; bases unmatched to any gene: 17. The CDR3 totals 19 residues. The CDR3 DNA reads as TGTGCCAGCACCTCGGGGCTAGCGGGGACAACCACTAGCACAGATACGCAGTATTTT. This sequence encodes CASTSGLAGTTTSTDTQYF.

J is TRBJ1-1 and V is TRBV6-5; the D is unclear. The CDR3 length is 13 residues. Germline CDR1 is MNHEY and CDR2 is SVGAGI. Trimming cost V 5 bases and J 1 base, with 8 bases left between them. The CDR3 is CASSRGQNTEAFF. CDR3 sequence (DNA): TGTGCCAGCAGTCGAGGGCAGAACACTGAAGCTTTCTTT.

The J gene is TRBJ2-3, the V gene TRBV5-1; no clear D. The CDR3 runs 13 residues. The germline CDR1 and CDR2 sequences are SGHRS and YFSETQ. Trimming stripped 7 bases from V and 0 bases from J, with 9 bases between. The CDR3: CASFPGSTDTQYF. The CDR3 nucleotides are TGCGCCAGCTTTCCCGGGAGCACAGATACGCAGTATTTT.

V usage is TRBV4-1 and J usage is TRBJ2-7, with D perhaps matching TRBD1 (6 bases). Trimming cost V 0 bases and J 5 bases, with 17 bases left between them. The germline V gene encodes CDR1 MGHRA and CDR2 YSYEKL. The CDR3 has 16 amino acids. The DNA for the CDR3 is TGCGCCAGCAGCCAAGAGGAACCCACAGGGTATCACGAGCAGTACTTC. This encodes CASSQEEPTGYHEQYF.

The chain is built from TRBV30 and TRBJ2-2; 11 bases are a match to TRBD2. CDR1 and CDR2 from the germline V gene are GTSNPN and SVGIG (reference sequence). There are 18 residues in the CDR3. The V gene end was trimmed by 2 bases and the J gene end by 0 bases; junction bases not matched to a gene: 8. The CDR3 DNA is TGTGCCTGGAGTATCATAGCGGGAGGGCCACCGAACACCGGGGAGCTGTTTTTT. This codes for CAWSIIAGGPPNTGELFF.

The table lists this clone with a count of one. The chain links TRBV19 to TRBJ1-5, with D unresolved. The CDR3 totals 16 residues. The germline CDR1 and CDR2 sequences are LNHDA and SQIVND (reference sequence). Trimming stripped 5 bases from V and 2 bases from J, with 16 bases between. CDR3 coding DNA: TGTGCCAGTAGTTCCGAGTCCGCTATCGGCAATCAGCCCCAGCATTTT. Its translation: CASSSESAIGNQPQHF.

The gene calls are TRBV15 and TRBJ2-2, with TRBD2 as a possible D gene (5 bases). Germline CDR1 reads LNHNV; CDR2 reads YYDKDF (reference sequence). With 8 bases removed from V and 8 bases from J, the gap between germline ends came to 18 bases. CDR3 length equals 14 residues. The CDR3 coding sequence is TGTGCCACCGGGCCCGCGGGTACAGTGGGGGAGCTGTTTTTT. The encoded protein is CATGPAGTVGELFF.

V gene TRBV6-5 combines with J gene TRBJ2-7; no definite D call. Looked up from germline, CDR1 is MNHEY and CDR2 is SVGAGI. The CDR3 has 15 residues. The V end was cut by 0 bases, the J end by 3 bases, with 12 bases between. CDR3 coding DNA: TGTGCCAGCAGTTACTCGGAGCGCCTCAACTACGAGCAGTACTTC. Translating it yields CASSYSERLNYEQYF.